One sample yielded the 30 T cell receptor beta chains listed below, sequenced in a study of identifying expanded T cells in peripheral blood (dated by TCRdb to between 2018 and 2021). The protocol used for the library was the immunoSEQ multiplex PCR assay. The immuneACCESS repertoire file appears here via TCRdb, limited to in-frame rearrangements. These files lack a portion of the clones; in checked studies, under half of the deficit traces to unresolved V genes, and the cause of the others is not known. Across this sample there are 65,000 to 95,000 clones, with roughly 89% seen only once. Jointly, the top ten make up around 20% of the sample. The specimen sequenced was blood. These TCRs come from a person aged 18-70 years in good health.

The CDR3 bases are TGTGCCAGCAGTTACTCGAATTCCAGGGGCCTCACCTTC. Translating gives CASSYSNSRGLTF. The V call is TRBV6-6, the J call TRBJ1-2, with D possibly being TRBD1 (6 bases). CDR1 and CDR2 from the germline V gene are MNHNY and SVGAGI (reference sequence). CDR3 length: 13 residues. Trimming removed 0 bases from V and 13 bases from J, with 15 bases in between.

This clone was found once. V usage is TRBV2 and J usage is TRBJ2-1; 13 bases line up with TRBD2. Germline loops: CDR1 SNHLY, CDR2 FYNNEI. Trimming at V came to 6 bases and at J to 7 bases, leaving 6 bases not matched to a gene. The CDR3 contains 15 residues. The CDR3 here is CASSQGLAGANEQFF. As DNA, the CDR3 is TGTGCCAGCAGCCAAGGACTAGCGGGAGCAAATGAGCAGTTCTTC. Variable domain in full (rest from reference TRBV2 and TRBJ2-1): EPEVTQTPSHQVTQMGQEVILRCVPISNHLYFYWYRQILGQKVEFLVSFYNNEISEKSEIFDDQFSVERPDGSNFTLKIRSTKLEDSAMYFCASSQGLAGANEQFFGPGTRLTVL.

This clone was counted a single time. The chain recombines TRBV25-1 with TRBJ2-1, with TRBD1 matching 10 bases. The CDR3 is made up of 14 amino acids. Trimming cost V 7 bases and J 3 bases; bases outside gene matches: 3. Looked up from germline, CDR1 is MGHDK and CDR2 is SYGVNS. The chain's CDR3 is CASKGQGLYNEQFF. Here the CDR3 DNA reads TGTGCCAGCAAGGGACAGGGGCTCTACAATGAGCAGTTCTTC.

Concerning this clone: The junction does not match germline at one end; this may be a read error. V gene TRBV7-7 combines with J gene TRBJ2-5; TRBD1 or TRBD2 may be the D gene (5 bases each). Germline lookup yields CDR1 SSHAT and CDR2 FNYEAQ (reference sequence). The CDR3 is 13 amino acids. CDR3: CASSHGTQETQYF. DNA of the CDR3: TGTGCTAGCAGCCATGGGACCCAAGAGACCCAGTACTTC.

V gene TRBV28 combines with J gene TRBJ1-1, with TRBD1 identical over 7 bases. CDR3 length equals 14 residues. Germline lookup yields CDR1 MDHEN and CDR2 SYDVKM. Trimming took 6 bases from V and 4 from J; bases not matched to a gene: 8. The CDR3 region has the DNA TGTGCCAGCAGCTTACAGGGGTGGGGCACTGAAGCTTTCTTT. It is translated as CASSLQGWGTEAFF.

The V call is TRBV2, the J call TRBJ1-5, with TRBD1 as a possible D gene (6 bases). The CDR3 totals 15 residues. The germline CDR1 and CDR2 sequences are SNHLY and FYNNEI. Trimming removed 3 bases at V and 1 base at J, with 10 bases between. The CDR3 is CASSDTGGSNQPQHF. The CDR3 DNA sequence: TGTGCCAGCAGTGATACCGGGGGCAGCAATCAGCCCCAGCATTTT.

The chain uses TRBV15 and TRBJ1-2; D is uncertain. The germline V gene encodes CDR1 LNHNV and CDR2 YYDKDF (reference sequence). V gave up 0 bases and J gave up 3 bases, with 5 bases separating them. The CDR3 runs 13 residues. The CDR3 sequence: CATSRESHYGYTF. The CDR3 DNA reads TGTGCCACCAGCAGAGAGAGCCACTATGGCTACACCTTC.

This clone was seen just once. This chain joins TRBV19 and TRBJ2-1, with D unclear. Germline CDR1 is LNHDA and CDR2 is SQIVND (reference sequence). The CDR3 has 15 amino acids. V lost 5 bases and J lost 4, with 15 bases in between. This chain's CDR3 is CASSPSLVGYNEQFF. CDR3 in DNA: TGTGCCAGTAGTCCCTCGTTGGTAGGGTACAATGAGCAGTTCTTC.

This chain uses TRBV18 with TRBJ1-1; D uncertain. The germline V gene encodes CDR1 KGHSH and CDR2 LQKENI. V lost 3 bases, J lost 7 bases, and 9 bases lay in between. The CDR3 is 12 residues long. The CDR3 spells CASSPFYSEAFF. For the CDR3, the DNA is TGTGCCAGCTCACCGTTTTACAGTGAAGCTTTCTTT.

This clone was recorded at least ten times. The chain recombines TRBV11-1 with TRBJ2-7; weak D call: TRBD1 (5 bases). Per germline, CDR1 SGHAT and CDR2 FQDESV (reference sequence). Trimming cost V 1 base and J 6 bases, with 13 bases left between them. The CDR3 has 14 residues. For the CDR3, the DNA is TGTGCCAGCAGCTTAGGGGGCAGGGCTGGCGAGCAGTACTTC. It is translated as CASSLGGRAGEQYF.

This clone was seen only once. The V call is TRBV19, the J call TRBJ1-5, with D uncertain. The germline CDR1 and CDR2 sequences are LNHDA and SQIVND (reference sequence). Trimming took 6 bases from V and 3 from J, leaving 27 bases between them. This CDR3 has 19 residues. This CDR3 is CASSPGPLRKGSHNQPQHF. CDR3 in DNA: TGTGCCAGTAGCCCTGGCCCCCTCAGAAAGGGATCCCACAATCAGCCCCAGCATTTT. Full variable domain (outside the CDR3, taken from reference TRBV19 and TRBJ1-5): DGGITQSPKYLFRKEGQNVTLSCEQNLNHDAMYWYRQDPGQGLRLIYYSQIVNDFQKGDIAEGYSVSREKKESFPLTVTSAQKNPTAFYLCASSPGPLRKGSHNQPQHFGDGTRLSIL.

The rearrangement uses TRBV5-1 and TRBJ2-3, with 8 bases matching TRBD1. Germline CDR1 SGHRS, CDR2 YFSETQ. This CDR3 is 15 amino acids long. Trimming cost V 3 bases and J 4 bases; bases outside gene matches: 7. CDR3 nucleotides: TGCGCCAGCAGCTCGCAGGGGGCCAGCGCAGATACGCAGTATTTT. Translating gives CASSSQGASADTQYF.

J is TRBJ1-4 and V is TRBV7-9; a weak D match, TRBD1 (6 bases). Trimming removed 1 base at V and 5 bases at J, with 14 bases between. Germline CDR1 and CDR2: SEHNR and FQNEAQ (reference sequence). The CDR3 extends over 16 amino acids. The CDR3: CASSLGGAEVNEKLFF. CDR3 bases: TGTGCCAGCAGCTTAGGGGGGGCGGAAGTAAATGAAAAACTGTTTTTT.

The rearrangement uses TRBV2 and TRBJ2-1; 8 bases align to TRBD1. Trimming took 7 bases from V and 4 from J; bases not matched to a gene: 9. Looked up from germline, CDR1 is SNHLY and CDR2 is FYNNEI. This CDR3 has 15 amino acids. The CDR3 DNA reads TGTGCCAGCATAAGGACAGGGAGCCCTTACAATGAGCAGTTCTTC. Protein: CASIRTGSPYNEQFF.

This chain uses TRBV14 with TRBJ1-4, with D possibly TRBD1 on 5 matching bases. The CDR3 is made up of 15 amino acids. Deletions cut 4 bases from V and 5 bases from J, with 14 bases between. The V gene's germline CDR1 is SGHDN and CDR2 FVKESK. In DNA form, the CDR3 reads TGTGCCAGCAGCCCGAACAGGTTGGGAAATGAAAAACTGTTTTTT. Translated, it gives CASSPNRLGNEKLFF.

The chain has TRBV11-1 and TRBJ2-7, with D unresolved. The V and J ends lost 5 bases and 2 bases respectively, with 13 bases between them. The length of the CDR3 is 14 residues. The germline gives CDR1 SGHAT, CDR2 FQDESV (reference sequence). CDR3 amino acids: CASSLDAYTYEQYF. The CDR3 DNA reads TGTGCCAGCAGCCTGGACGCGTACACCTACGAGCAGTACTTC.

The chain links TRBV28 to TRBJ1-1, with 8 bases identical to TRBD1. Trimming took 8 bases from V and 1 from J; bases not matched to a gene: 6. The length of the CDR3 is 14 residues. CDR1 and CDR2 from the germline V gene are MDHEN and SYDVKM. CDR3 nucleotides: TGTGCCAGCCGGGAGGGACAGGCGAACACTGAAGCTTTCTTT. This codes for CASREGQANTEAFF.

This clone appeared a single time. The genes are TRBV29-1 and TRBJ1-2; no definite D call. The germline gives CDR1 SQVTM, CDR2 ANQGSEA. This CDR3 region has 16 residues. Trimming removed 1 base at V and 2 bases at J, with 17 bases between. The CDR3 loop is CSVEAGFPSRNYGYTF. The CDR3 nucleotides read TGCAGCGTTGAAGCCGGGTTCCCTTCCAGGAACTATGGCTACACCTTC.

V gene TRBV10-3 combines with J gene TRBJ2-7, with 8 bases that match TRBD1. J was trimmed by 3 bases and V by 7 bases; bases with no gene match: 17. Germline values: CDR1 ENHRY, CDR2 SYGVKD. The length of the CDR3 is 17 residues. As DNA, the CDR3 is TGTGCCATCAAGTCTGGACAGGGCGAGTTTCCTCACTACGAGCAGTACTTC. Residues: CAIKSGQGEFPHYEQYF.

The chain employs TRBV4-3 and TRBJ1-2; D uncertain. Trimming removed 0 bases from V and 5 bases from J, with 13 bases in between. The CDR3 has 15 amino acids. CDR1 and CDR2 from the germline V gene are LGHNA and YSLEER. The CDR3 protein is CASSQDEGPGYGYTF. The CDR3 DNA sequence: TGCGCCAGCAGCCAAGACGAGGGTCCTGGGTATGGCTACACCTTC.

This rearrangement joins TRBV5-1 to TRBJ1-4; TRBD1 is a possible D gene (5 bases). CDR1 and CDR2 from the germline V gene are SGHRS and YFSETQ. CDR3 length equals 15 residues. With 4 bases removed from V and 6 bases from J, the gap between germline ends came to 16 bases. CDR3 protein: CASSALPGGDEKLFF. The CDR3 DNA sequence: TGCGCCAGCAGCGCCCTACCCGGGGGTGATGAAAAACTGTTTTTT.

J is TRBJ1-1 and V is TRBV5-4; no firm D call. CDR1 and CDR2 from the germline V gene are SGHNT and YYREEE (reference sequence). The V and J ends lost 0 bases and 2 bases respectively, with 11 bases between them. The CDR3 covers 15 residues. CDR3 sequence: CASSLGWSLNTEAFF. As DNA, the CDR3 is TGTGCCAGCAGCTTGGGATGGTCCCTAAACACTGAAGCTTTCTTT.

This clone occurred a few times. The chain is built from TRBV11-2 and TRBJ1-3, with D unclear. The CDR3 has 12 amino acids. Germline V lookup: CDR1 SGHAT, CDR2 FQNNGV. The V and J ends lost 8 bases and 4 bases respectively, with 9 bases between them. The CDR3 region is CASRQSGNTIYF. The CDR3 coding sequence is TGTGCCAGCCGCCAGTCGGGAAACACCATATATTTT.

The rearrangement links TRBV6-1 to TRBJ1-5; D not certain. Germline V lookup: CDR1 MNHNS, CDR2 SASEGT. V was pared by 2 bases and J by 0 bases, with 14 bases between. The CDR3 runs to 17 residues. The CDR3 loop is CASSENLGGISNQPQHF. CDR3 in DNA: TGTGCCAGCAGTGAAAATCTCGGAGGGATTAGCAATCAGCCCCAGCATTTT.

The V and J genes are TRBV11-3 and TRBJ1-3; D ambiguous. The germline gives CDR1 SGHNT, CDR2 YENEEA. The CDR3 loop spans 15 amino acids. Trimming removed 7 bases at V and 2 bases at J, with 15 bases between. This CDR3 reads CASNTTQCPGNTIYF. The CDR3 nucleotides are TGTGCCAGCAACACGACACAATGTCCTGGAAACACCATATATTTT.

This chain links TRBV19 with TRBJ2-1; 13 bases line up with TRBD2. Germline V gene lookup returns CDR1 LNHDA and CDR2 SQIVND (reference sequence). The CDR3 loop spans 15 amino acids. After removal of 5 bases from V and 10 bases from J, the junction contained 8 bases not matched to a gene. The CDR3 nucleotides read TGTGCCAGTAGTTGGACTAGCGGGAGTCAGGACGAGCAGTTCTTC. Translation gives CASSWTSGSQDEQFF.

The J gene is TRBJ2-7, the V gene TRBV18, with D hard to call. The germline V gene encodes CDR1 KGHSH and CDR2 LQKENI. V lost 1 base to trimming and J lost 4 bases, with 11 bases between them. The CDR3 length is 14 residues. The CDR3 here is CASSPQSDGYEQYF. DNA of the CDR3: TGTGCCAGCTCACCACAGTCCGACGGTTACGAGCAGTACTTC.

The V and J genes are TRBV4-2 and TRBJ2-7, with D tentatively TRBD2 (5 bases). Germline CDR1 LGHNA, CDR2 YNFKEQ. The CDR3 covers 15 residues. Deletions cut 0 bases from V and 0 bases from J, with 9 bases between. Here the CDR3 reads CASSQEEASSYEQYF. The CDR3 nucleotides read TGTGCCAGCAGCCAAGAGGAGGCTAGCTCCTACGAGCAGTACTTC.

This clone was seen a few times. In nucleotides, the CDR3 is TGCAGTGCTTCTGACCACTACGAGCAGTACTTC. This sequence encodes CSASDHYEQYF. The V and J genes are TRBV20-1 and TRBJ2-7; D gene uncertain. Looked up from germline, CDR1 is DFQATT and CDR2 is SNEGSKA (reference sequence). V shed 5 bases and J shed 3 bases, with 8 bases lying between them. The CDR3 covers 11 residues.

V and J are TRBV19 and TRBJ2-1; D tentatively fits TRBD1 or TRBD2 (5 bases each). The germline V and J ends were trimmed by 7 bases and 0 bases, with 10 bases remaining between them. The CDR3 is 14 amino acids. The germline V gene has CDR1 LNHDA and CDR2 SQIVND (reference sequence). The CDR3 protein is CASTSGSSYNEQFF. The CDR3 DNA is TGTGCCAGTACCTCAGGGAGCTCCTACAATGAGCAGTTCTTC.